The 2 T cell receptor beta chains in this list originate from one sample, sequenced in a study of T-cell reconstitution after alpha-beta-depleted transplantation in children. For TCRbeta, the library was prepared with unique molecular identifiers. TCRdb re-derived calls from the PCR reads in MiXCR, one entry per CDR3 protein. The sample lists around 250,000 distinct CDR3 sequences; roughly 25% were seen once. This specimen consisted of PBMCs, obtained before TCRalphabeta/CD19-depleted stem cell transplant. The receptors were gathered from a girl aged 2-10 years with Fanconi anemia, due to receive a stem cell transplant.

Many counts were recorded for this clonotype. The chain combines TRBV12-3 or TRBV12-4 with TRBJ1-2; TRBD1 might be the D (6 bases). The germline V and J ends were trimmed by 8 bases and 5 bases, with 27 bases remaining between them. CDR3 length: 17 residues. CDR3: CASLRGDKGLDRYGYTF. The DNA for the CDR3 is TGTGCCAGCCTTAGGGGGGACAAGGGTCTCGATCGGTATGGCTACACCTTC.

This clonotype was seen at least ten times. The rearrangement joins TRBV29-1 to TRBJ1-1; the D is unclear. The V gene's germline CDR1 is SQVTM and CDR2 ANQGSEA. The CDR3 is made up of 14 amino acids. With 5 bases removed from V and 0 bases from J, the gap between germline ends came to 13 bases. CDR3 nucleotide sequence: TGCAGCGTTAGAGTTAGTATGTTGAACACTGAAGCTTTCTTT. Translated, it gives CSVRVSMLNTEAFF.